The 10 T cell receptor beta chains below come from one sample, sequenced in a study of blood T cell repertoires in COVID-19. Sequenced by immunoSEQ multiplex PCR; TCRdb stores in-frame clones only, minus some. The sample shows some 99,000 clones, more than 65% of them seen only once. Sequencing was performed on peripheral blood. Receptors originate from a woman older than 75 with active or convalescent COVID-19.

The chain employs TRBV18 and TRBJ1-2, with TRBD1 identical over 7 bases. Trimming at V came to 3 bases and at J to 8 bases, leaving 12 bases not matched to a gene. This CDR3 has 15 residues. Germline V gene lookup returns CDR1 KGHSH and CDR2 LQKENI. CDR3 in amino acids: CASSPPVRGRRGYTF. CDR3 nucleotide sequence: TGTGCCAGCTCACCTCCCGTGAGGGGGCGGCGAGGCTACACCTTC.

The chain links TRBV4-1 to TRBJ2-3, with TRBD2 matching over 8 bases. Trimming removed 1 base from V and 1 base from J; junction bases left unmatched: 4. The CDR3 consists of 16 residues. The germline CDR1 and CDR2 sequences are MGHRA and YSYEKL. The CDR3 DNA reads as TGCGCCAGCAGCCAAGCGATAGCGGGGCGCACAGATACGCAGTATTTT. Its protein product is CASSQAIAGRTDTQYF.

The gene calls are TRBV6-6 and TRBJ2-7; D is possibly TRBD1 (6 bases). The germline V gene encodes CDR1 MNHNY and CDR2 SVGAGI (reference sequence). V lost 5 bases and J 7 bases, leaving 12 bases between the germline ends. The length of the CDR3 is 12 residues. The CDR3 nucleotides are TGTGCCAGCAGTGCGCAGGGACAAGAGCAGTACTTC. This gives the protein CASSAQGQEQYF.

The V and J genes are TRBV6-4 and TRBJ2-3, with 11 positions matching TRBD2. Unmatched junction bases numbered 7, after V lost 2 bases and J lost 6 bases. Per germline, CDR1 MRHNA and CDR2 SNTAGT. This CDR3 spans 16 amino acids. CDR3 protein: CASSDRIAGGPDTQYF. Here the CDR3 DNA reads TGTGCCAGCAGTGACCGGATAGCGGGAGGGCCGGATACGCAGTATTTT.

Worth noting for this clone: Other DNA sequences in the same sample also yield this CDR3. V usage is TRBV7-3 and J usage is TRBJ2-2, with a tentative D call TRBD2 (6 bases). V gave up 5 bases and J gave up 0 bases, with 10 bases separating them. The CDR3 runs to 15 residues. CDR1 and CDR2 from the germline V gene are SGHTA and FQGTGA. CDR3 sequence reads: CASSPGTANTGELFF. DNA of the CDR3: TGTGCCAGCAGCCCCGGGACTGCGAACACCGGGGAGCTGTTTTTT.

J is TRBJ2-7 and V is TRBV6-5; D perhaps matches TRBD2 (5 bases). Germline V CDR1 and CDR2: MNHEY, SVGAGI. The CDR3 is made up of 13 amino acids. Trimming stripped 9 bases from V and 9 bases from J, with 21 bases between. The DNA of the CDR3 is TGTGCCAGTAGCTCAAAAGGAGGTTCGGCGCAGTACTTC. Translating it yields CASSSKGGSAQYF.

The J gene is TRBJ2-7, the V gene TRBV7-8; D is perhaps TRBD2 (6 bases). V lost 4 bases and J lost 2, with 15 bases in between. Germline lookup yields CDR1 SGHVS and CDR2 FQNEAQ. The CDR3 length is 15 residues. The CDR3 nucleotides read TGTGCCAGCAGCTCCCGGTTTAGCGGAGCCTACGAGCAGTACTTC. Protein: CASSSRFSGAYEQYF.

Only one count was recorded for this clone. The rearrangement joins TRBV19 to TRBJ2-1; 8 bases are shared with TRBD2. CDR1 and CDR2 (germline): LNHDA, SQIVND (reference sequence). V shed 6 bases, J shed 1 base, and the junction held 14 bases outside the gene matches. The CDR3 runs to 18 residues. For the CDR3, the DNA is TGTGCCAGTAGCGCTAAGGACAGACTAGCGACTTCCTACAATGAGCAGTTCTTC. As protein: CASSAKDRLATSYNEQFF.

This clone occurred once. The V and J genes are TRBV29-1 and TRBJ2-7; 8 positions match TRBD1. V shed 3 bases and J 3 bases; nucleotides not matched to a gene: 1. Germline assignment: CDR1 SQVTM and CDR2 ANQGSEA. This CDR3 has 12 amino acids. CDR3 in amino acids: CSVEGTGYEQYF. The CDR3 DNA is TGCAGCGTTGAGGGGACAGGCTACGAGCAGTACTTC.

The chain couples TRBV18 to TRBJ2-7; tentatively, D is TRBD1 (6 bases). Germline V lookup: CDR1 KGHSH, CDR2 LQKENI. This CDR3 has 15 amino acids. V was trimmed by 5 bases and J by 0 bases, leaving 14 bases between them. The CDR3 protein is CASSGAGATSYEQYF. The CDR3 coding sequence is TGTGCCAGCTCAGGGGCAGGGGCCACCTCCTACGAGCAGTACTTC.